Listed below are T cell receptor beta chains from one sample, sequenced in a study of identical twins. TCRdb redid the calling of the 5' RACE reads with MiXCR, one entry per CDR3 protein. The sample lists about 1.7 million distinct CDR3 sequences, roughly 35% occurring once. The sequenced material came from cord blood. These receptors came from a newborn girl in good health. CDR3s include the opening cysteine and the closing phenylalanine or tryptophan. D genes are given only for firm matches. Clone size is shown for a subset of rows, as once, few, many or a class of expanded clone.

CDR3 length	V gene	J gene	D gene	clone size	CDR3 DNA	CDR3 protein
12	TRBV6-6	TRBJ2-7	.	many	TGTGCCAGCAGTTACAGGCCCTACGAGCAGTACTTC	CASSYRPYEQYF
15	TRBV28	TRBJ1-2	TRBD1	few	TGTGCCAGCAGTTCCTGGACAGGGTTGGGCTATGGCTACACCTTC	CASSSWTGLGYGYTF
14	TRBV27	TRBJ2-1	.	many	TGTGCCAGCAGCTTTAGGGTCTCCTACAATGAGCAGTTCTTC	CASSFRVSYNEQFF
15	TRBV4-1	TRBJ1-5	.	.	TGCGCCAGCAGCCCTAACAAGAATAGCAATCAGCCCCAGCATTTT	CASSPNKNSNQPQHF
11	TRBV28	TRBJ2-5	.	many	TGTGCCAGCATGACGGGGGAGACCCAGTACTTC	CASMTGETQYF
13	TRBV10-1	TRBJ1-6	.	few	TGCGCCAGCAGCCGGCAGGGAGATTCACCCCTCCACTTT	CASSRQGDSPLHF
15	TRBV11-2	TRBJ2-7	.	.	TGTGCCAGCAGCTTAAGCCGGGCTAGTCGCGACGAGCAGTACTTC	CASSLSRASRDEQYF
16	TRBV13	TRBJ2-1	TRBD2	.	TGTGCCAGCAGCTCCCTAGCGGGAACAGCCCGCTATGAGCAGTTCTTC	CASSSLAGTARYEQFF
13	TRBV7-9	TRBJ1-1	.	.	TGTGCCAGCAGCTTACACCCGAACACTGAAGCTTTCTTT	CASSLHPNTEAFF
13	TRBV6-4	TRBJ1-6	.	.	TGTGCCAGCAGGACGGGACCGACGAGCACCCTCCACTTT	CASRTGPTSTLHF
15	TRBV3-1	TRBJ2-3	TRBD2	.	TGTGCCAGCAGCCAGACTAGCCAGAGCACAGATACGCAGTATTTT	CASSQTSQSTDTQYF
16	TRBV5-1	TRBJ2-5	.	.	TGCGCCAGCAGCTCGGGCTACGGGACATCCGAAGAGACCCAGTACTTC	CASSSGYGTSEETQYF
15	TRBV14	TRBJ2-7	.	few	TGTGCCAGCAGCCAAGCCGGGACGACCTGGTACGAGCAGTACTTC	CASSQAGTTWYEQYF
13	TRBV24-1	TRBJ1-5	.	.	TGTGCCACCAGTGGAGCAGGGAGTCAGCCCCAGCATTTT	CATSGAGSQPQHF
13	TRBV29-1	TRBJ2-5	.	few	TGCAGCGTTCAACCCCTCGGGGACGGAGAGCAGTACTTC	CSVQPLGDGEQYF
13	TRBV20-1	TRBJ2-7	.	.	TGCAGTGCTCGGACAGTGGGCTCCTACGAGCAGTACTTC	CSARTVGSYEQYF
16	TRBV24-1	TRBJ2-1	.	few	TGTGCCACCAGTGAACGAACCAAAGACCCGGGGAATGAGCAGTTCTTC	CATSERTKDPGNEQFF
14	TRBV7-9	TRBJ2-5	.	few	TGTGCCAGCAGCATAACAGGGTTCATGGAGACCCAGTACTTC	CASSITGFMETQYF
14	TRBV12-3/TRBV12-4	TRBJ1-1	TRBD1	few	TGTGCCAGCAGTTTCGTCAGGGGGGGCACTGAAGCTTTCTTT	CASSFVRGGTEAFF
16	TRBV9	TRBJ2-3	.	.	TGTGCCAGCAGCGTAGACGGGGGGCATGTCACAGATACGCAGTATTTT	CASSVDGGHVTDTQYF
12	TRBV7-2	TRBJ2-5	.	few	TGTGCCACTGGACAGTTTCAAGAGACCCAGTACTTC	CATGQFQETQYF
13	TRBV12-5	TRBJ2-1	TRBD1	.	TGTGCTAGTGCTAACAGGGGGCAAAATGAGCAGTTCTTC	CASANRGQNEQFF
14	TRBV6-2/TRBV6-3	TRBJ2-5	TRBD2	.	TGTGCCAGCAGGAGACTAGCGGGAGTCGAGACCCAGTACTTC	CASRRLAGVETQYF
15	TRBV10-3	TRBJ2-7	TRBD1	.	TGTGCCATCAGTGGAGGGGGACAGGGATCCTACGAGCAGTACTTC	CAISGGGQGSYEQYF